The 20 T cell receptor beta chains given below trace back to one sample, sequenced in a study of shared clonotypes between healthy human individuals. Terminally differentiated effector memory CD45RA+ cells were excluded by CCR7 positive selection of CD45RO-negative cells. Assay: immunoSEQ multiplex PCR; the TCRdb copy retains only in-frame clones and omits some. Here the sample spans a few million clones, about 94% being singletons. Sequenced input: naive CD8+ T cells from PBMCs. The source of these receptors is a man between 18 and 29 years old in good health. Some clones in this sample may be carry-over from other donors' samples.

The gene calls are TRBV19 and TRBJ2-7; D possibly corresponds to TRBD1 (6 bases). Germline CDR1 is LNHDA and CDR2 is SQIVND (reference sequence). V was pared by 4 bases and J by 2 bases, with 12 bases between. The CDR3 length is 14 residues. DNA for the CDR3: TGTGCCAGTAGTACGCAGGGGCCTCCCTACGAGCAGTACTTC. It encodes CASSTQGPPYEQYF.

The J gene is TRBJ2-7, the V gene TRBV25-1; 8 bases align to TRBD2. V was pared by 1 base and J by 5 bases, with 7 bases of the junction left unmatched. This CDR3 region has 15 residues. The V gene's germline CDR1 is MGHDK and CDR2 SYGVNS. The CDR3 loop is CASSESGGRFDEQYF. For the CDR3, the DNA is TGTGCCAGCAGTGAATCCGGCGGGAGGTTCGACGAGCAGTACTTC.

This chain joins TRBV6-1 and TRBJ2-7, with TRBD1 matching over 8 bases. The CDR3 has 13 residues. Germline loops: CDR1 MNHNS, CDR2 SASEGT. J lost 2 bases, V lost 8 bases, and 5 bases had no gene match. The CDR3 nucleotides are TGTGCCAGCGGACAGGGCCTTCCCTACGAGCAGTACTTC. Translation: CASGQGLPYEQYF.

This chain connects TRBV7-9 to TRBJ2-7, with D tentatively TRBD2 (5 bases). The germline V and J ends were trimmed by 8 bases and 12 bases, with 26 bases remaining between them. Germline CDR1 reads SEHNR; CDR2 reads FQNEAQ (reference sequence). This CDR3 has 14 residues. The CDR3 sequence is CASAAGWGVSPPYF. As DNA, the CDR3 is TGTGCCAGCGCGGCTGGCTGGGGAGTTAGCCCGCCGTACTTC.

The chain uses TRBV5-5 and TRBJ1-1, with a tentative D call TRBD1 (5 bases). Germline assignment: CDR1 SGHKS and CDR2 YYEKEE (reference sequence). The CDR3 is made up of 15 amino acids. V lost 3 bases and J lost 1, with 13 bases in between. CDR3 loop: CASSSRGAGNTEAFF. The CDR3 DNA reads TGTGCCAGCAGCTCACGAGGGGCAGGGAACACTGAAGCTTTCTTT.

This chain uses TRBV27 with TRBJ2-7; TRBD2 might be the D (7 bases). The germline V and J ends were trimmed by 7 bases and 5 bases, with 15 bases remaining between them. CDR3 length: 13 residues. The germline V gene encodes CDR1 MNHEY and CDR2 SMNVEV (reference sequence). CDR3 sequence (DNA): TGTGCCAGCAACCAACAGGGAGGGAACGAGCAGTACTTC. Translation gives CASNQQGGNEQYF.

V and J are TRBV5-5 and TRBJ2-1; D ambiguous. Between the trimmed V and J ends, which lost 4 bases and 5 bases, there was a span of 16 bases. CDR1 SGHKS and CDR2 YYEKEE come from the germline V gene (reference sequence). This CDR3 has 15 amino acids. The CDR3 DNA is TGTGCCAGCAGCCCTAAGGTCCTGAAACACAATGAGCAGTTCTTC. This encodes CASSPKVLKHNEQFF.

The rearrangement uses TRBV27 and TRBJ2-2; unclear D gene. Trimming stripped 0 bases from V and 4 bases from J, with 12 bases between. Germline loops: CDR1 MNHEY, CDR2 SMNVEV (reference sequence). The CDR3 covers 16 residues. The CDR3 spells CASSLSTGERTGELFF. CDR3 sequence (DNA): TGTGCCAGCAGTTTATCTACGGGTGAGCGCACCGGGGAGCTGTTTTTT.

This chain links TRBV6-5 with TRBJ2-1; no clear D gene. Trimming removed 0 bases from V and 4 bases from J, with 13 bases in between. In germline, CDR1 is MNHEY, CDR2 SVGAGI. CDR3 length equals 16 residues. The CDR3 loop is CASSYSAAPTYNEQFF. The CDR3 bases are TGTGCCAGCAGTTACTCGGCGGCTCCCACGTACAATGAGCAGTTCTTC.

The rearrangement joins TRBV4-1 to TRBJ2-1, with 10 bases identical to TRBD1. V shed 1 base and J 6 bases; nucleotides not matched to a gene: 6. The CDR3 has 16 amino acids. Germline V gene data show CDR1 as MGHRA and CDR2 as YSYEKL. CDR3: CASSQGRQGAGNEQFF. The CDR3 coding sequence is TGCGCCAGCAGCCAAGGGCGACAGGGGGCCGGCAATGAGCAGTTCTTC.

The chain couples TRBV27 to TRBJ2-5, with no clear D. CDR3 size: 13 residues. Germline V lookup: CDR1 MNHEY, CDR2 SMNVEV (reference sequence). V lost 6 bases and J lost 5, with 13 bases in between. The CDR3 reads CASRLTGLETQYF. The CDR3 nucleotides read TGTGCCAGCAGGCTTACTGGGTTGGAGACCCAGTACTTC.

The chain links TRBV27 to TRBJ2-3, with D maybe TRBD2 (5 bases). Trimming removed 5 bases at V and 2 bases at J, with 17 bases between. The germline gives CDR1 MNHEY, CDR2 SMNVEV (reference sequence). The CDR3 is 16 residues long. The CDR3 nucleotides read TGTGCCAGCAGTCCTCTTATGAGGGTGGTCACAGATACGCAGTATTTT. Protein product: CASSPLMRVVTDTQYF.

This chain connects TRBV7-8 to TRBJ1-5, with a possible D match to TRBD1 (5 bases). Germline values: CDR1 SGHVS, CDR2 FQNEAQ. With 5 bases removed from V and 3 bases from J, the gap between germline ends came to 11 bases. The CDR3 runs to 14 residues. The CDR3 DNA reads TGTGCCAGCAGCATTCAGGGTCCCAATCAGCCCCAGCATTTT. Amino acids: CASSIQGPNQPQHF.

This chain joins TRBV4-1 and TRBJ2-2; D is perhaps TRBD2 (6 bases). V lost 0 bases, J lost 3 bases, and 11 bases lay in between. There are 16 residues in the CDR3. Germline lookup yields CDR1 MGHRA and CDR2 YSYEKL. CDR3 amino acids: CASSQDSGSYTGELFF. The CDR3 DNA sequence: TGCGCCAGCAGCCAAGATAGCGGATCCTACACCGGGGAGCTGTTTTTT.

This chain links TRBV4-1 with TRBJ1-1; no definite D call. Germline V gene lookup returns CDR1 MGHRA and CDR2 YSYEKL. The CDR3 is 15 amino acids. Between the trimmed V and J ends, which lost 1 base and 4 bases, there was a span of 13 bases. The CDR3: CASSQGVVLGTEAFF. The DNA for the CDR3 is TGCGCCAGCAGCCAAGGCGTGGTTTTAGGCACTGAAGCTTTCTTT.

The rearrangement joins TRBV9 to TRBJ2-7; the D gene is possibly TRBD1 (5 bases). The CDR3 consists of 13 residues. V lost 3 bases and J 11 bases, leaving 18 bases between the germline ends. Germline loops: CDR1 SGDLS, CDR2 YYNGEE. The CDR3 nucleotides read TGTGCCAGCAGCGGGGGCAGCACTACTACGAAGTACTTC. It is translated as CASSGGSTTTKYF.

The V call is TRBV28, the J call TRBJ2-2; TRBD1 matches 9 bases. Unmatched junction bases numbered 13, after V lost 10 bases and J lost 7 bases. Germline CDR1 is MDHEN and CDR2 is SYDVKM. This CDR3 is built from 15 residues. The CDR3 DNA reads as TGTGCCACCGCCTGGACAGGGGAATTACACGGGGAGCTGTTTTTT. It yields the protein CATAWTGELHGELFF.

The chain couples TRBV6-6 to TRBJ1-2; no clear D gene. Germline-derived CDR1 and CDR2 are MNHNY and SVGAGI (reference sequence). Deletions cut 5 bases from V and 8 bases from J, with 15 bases between. The length of the CDR3 is 13 residues. CDR3 loop: CASSQTPLRGYTF. The CDR3 DNA sequence: TGTGCCAGCAGTCAAACACCCCTCCGAGGCTACACCTTC.

The rearrangement joins TRBV27 to TRBJ2-3; 10 bases agree with TRBD2. CDR1 is MNHEY and CDR2 is SMNVEV in the germline V gene (reference sequence). This CDR3 is 16 amino acids long. V dropped 7 bases and J dropped 4; count of bases not matched to a gene: 11. CDR3 sequence (DNA): TGTGCCAGCAAAATTTTGCTAGCGGGAGAGTCAGATACGCAGTATTTT. Translation gives CASKILLAGESDTQYF.

This rearrangement joins TRBV6-4 to TRBJ2-1, with TRBD2 matching over 11 bases. Looked up from germline, CDR1 is MRHNA and CDR2 is SNTAGT. The length of the CDR3 is 18 residues. After removal of 4 bases from V and 4 bases from J, the junction contained 12 bases not matched to a gene. CDR3 sequence (DNA): TGTGCCAGCAGTGCCATCCGCGTTCTAGCGGGAGGTTACAATGAGCAGTTCTTC. It yields the protein CASSAIRVLAGGYNEQFF.